This T cell receptor beta chain derives from a study of cytomegalovirus exposure and HLA in healthy donors. Study in general: Most genotyped donors, about four fifths of 350 to 500, had Caucasian-associated genetic ancestry. Study conclusions and caveats: Most CMV-associated TCR beta chains appeared HLA-restricted in a later analysis. In a later analysis, at a false discovery rate of 0.05, under 20,000 TCR beta sequences were associated with HLA alleles.

Germline loops: CDR1 SGHRS, CDR2 YFSETQ. There are 14 residues in the CDR3. V lost 4 bases to trimming and J lost 2 bases; unmatched junction nucleotides: 6. As to this clone: Its antigen remains unknown.

Primers: 60 Vbeta forward and 13 Jbeta reverse. Authors' methods: Roughly 10 million shared chains were among tens of millions of unique TCR beta chains counted in a later analysis. TCRdb's copy holds only in-frame clones and misses some; the assay was immunoSEQ multiplex PCR. That table is the source of V, J and clone size, and D and trimming were worked out from the DNA. The sample lists just under 45,000 clones, roughly half occurring once. The sequence derives from a man aged 55 to 70 in good health and CMV-seronegative. V is TRBV5-1 and J is TRBJ2-7, with 7 bases lining up with TRBD1. The sequencing sample was made of PBMCs. The CDR3 spells CASSDTTGAYEQYF. The CDR3 coding sequence is TGCGCCAGCAGCGACACTACAGGGGCCTACGAGCAGTACTTC.